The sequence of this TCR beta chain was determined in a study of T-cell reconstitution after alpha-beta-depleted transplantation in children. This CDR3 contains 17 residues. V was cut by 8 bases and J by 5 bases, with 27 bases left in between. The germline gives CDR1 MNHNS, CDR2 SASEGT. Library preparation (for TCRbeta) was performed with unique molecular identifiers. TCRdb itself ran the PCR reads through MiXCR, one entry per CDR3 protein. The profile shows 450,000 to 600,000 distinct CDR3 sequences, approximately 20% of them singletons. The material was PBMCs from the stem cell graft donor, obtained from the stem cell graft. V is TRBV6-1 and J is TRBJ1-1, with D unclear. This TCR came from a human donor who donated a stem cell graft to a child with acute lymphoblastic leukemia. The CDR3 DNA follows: TGTGCCAGCGCCCTAGCCCCAGGTTTAATGAGTGCTACTGAAGCTTTCTTT. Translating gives CASALAPGLMSATEAFF.